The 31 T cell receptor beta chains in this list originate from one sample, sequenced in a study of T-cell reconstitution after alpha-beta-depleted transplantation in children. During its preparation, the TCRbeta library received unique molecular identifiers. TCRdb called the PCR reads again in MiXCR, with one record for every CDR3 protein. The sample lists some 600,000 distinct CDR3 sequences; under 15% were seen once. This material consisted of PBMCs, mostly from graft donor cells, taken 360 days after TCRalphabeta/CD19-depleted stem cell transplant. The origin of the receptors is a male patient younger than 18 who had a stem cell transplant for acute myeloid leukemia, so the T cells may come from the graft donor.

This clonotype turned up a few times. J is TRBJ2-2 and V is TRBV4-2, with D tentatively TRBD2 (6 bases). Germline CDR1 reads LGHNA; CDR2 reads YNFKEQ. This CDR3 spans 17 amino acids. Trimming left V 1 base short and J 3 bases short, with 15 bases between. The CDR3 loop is CASSQVLAKLYTGELFF. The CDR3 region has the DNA TGTGCCAGCAGCCAAGTACTAGCTAAGTTGTACACCGGGGAGCTGTTTTTT.

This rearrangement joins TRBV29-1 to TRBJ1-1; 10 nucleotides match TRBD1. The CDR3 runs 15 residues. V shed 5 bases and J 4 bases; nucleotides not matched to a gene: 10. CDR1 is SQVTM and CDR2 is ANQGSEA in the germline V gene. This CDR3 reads CSVPGQGVWSTEAFF. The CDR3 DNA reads TGCAGCGTTCCTGGACAGGGGGTTTGGAGCACTGAAGCTTTCTTT.

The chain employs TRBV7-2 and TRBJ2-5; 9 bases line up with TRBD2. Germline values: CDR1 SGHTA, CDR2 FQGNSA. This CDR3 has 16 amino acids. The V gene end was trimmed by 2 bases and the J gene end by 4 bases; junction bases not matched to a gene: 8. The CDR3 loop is CASSLSTTSGPETQYF. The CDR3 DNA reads TGTGCCAGCAGCTTAAGTACGACTAGCGGTCCAGAGACCCAGTACTTC.

CDR3 protein: CASSVGTWAYEQYF. CDR3 sequence (DNA): TGTGCCAGCAGCGTAGGGACATGGGCCTACGAGCAGTACTTC. V is TRBV9 and J is TRBJ2-7, with a weak D call TRBD1 (5 bases). The ends were cut back, 0 bases at V and 2 bases at J, with 9 bases in the middle. The V gene's germline CDR1 is SGDLS and CDR2 YYNGEE. CDR3 length equals 14 residues.

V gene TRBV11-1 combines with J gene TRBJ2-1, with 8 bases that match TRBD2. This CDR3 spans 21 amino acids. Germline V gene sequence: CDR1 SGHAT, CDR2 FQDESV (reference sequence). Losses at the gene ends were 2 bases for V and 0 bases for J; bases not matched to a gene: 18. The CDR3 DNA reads TGTGCCAGCAGCTTATTGATAGGGATGCGGGAGGACCCGTTCTCCTACAATGAGCAGTTCTTC. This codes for CASSLLIGMREDPFSYNEQFF.

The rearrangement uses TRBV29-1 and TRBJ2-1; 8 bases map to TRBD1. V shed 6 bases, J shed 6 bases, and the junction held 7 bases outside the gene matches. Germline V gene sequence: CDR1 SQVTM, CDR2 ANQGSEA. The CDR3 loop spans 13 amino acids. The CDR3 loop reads CSVRQGSSNEQFF. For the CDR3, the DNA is TGCAGCGTCCGACAGGGGTCCAGCAATGAGCAGTTCTTC.

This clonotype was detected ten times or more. CDR3 bases: TGTGCCAGCAGCTTGGTCAGGATTAGGAACGAGCAGTACTTC. Protein: CASSLVRIRNEQYF. The V call is TRBV7-2, the J call TRBJ2-7; D ambiguous. CDR3 length: 14 residues. Germline CDR1 and CDR2: SGHTA and FQGNSA. The V gene lost 3 bases and the J gene lost 5 bases, with 14 bases spanning the gap.

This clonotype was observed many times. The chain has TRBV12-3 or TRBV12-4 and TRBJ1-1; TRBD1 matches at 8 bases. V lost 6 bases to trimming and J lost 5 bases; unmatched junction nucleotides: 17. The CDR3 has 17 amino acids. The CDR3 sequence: CASSYYGRQGTKTEAFF. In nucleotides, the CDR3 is TGTGCCAGCAGCTACTACGGAAGACAGGGGACGAAAACTGAAGCTTTCTTT.

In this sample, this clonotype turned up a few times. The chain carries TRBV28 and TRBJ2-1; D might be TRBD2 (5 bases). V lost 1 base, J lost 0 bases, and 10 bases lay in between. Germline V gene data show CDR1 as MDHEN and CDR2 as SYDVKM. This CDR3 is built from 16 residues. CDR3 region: CASSLYGSSSYNEQFF. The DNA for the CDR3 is TGTGCCAGCAGTTTATATGGGAGCAGCTCCTACAATGAGCAGTTCTTC.

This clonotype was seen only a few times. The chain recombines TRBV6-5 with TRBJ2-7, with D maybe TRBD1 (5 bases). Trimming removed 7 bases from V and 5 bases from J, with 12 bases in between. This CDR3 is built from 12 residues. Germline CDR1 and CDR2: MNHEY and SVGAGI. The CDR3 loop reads CASIAGHDEQYF. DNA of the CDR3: TGTGCCAGCATCGCAGGGCACGACGAGCAGTACTTC.

For the CDR3, the DNA is TGCAGCGCAACTAGCGCCGGGGAGCTGTTTTTT. Translation gives CSATSAGELFF. This rearrangement joins TRBV29-1 to TRBJ2-2; 7 bases line up with TRBD2. The CDR3 length is 11 residues. V trimming: 7 bases; J trimming: 6 bases; junction bases outside the gene matches: 2. Germline CDR1 and CDR2: SQVTM and ANQGSEA.

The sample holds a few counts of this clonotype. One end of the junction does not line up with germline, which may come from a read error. The CDR3 DNA reads TGTGCCAGCAGCCAAGGAGTGAGCCGATTACAGTTC. Amino acids: CASSQGVSRLQF. J is TRBJ2-7 and V is TRBV2, with D unresolved. The germline V gene has CDR1 SNHLY and CDR2 FYNNEI. The CDR3 is made up of 12 amino acids.

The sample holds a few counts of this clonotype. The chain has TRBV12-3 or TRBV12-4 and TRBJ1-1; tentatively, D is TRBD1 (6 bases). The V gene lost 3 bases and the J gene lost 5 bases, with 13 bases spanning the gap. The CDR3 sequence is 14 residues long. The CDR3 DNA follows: TGTGCCAGCAGTTTGGTGGGGGCAGGAACTGAAGCTTTCTTT. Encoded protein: CASSLVGAGTEAFF.

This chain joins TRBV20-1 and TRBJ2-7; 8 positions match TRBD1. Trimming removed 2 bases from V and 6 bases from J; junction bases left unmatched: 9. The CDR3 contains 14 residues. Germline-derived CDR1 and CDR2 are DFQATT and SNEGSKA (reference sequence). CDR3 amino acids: CSARSDRVQGEQYF. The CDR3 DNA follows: TGCAGTGCTAGATCGGACAGGGTCCAAGGCGAGCAGTACTTC.

The CDR3 bases are TGTGCCAGCAGCCTACACCCCGTGGGACTAGCGGGAGGGAGCAACGAGCAGTACTTC. This sequence encodes CASSLHPVGLAGGSNEQYF. The V and J genes are TRBV11-2 and TRBJ2-7, with 16 bases matching TRBD2. Germline CDR1 and CDR2: SGHAT and FQNNGV. CDR3 size: 19 residues. V lost 5 bases and J lost 5; bases outside the gene matches: 15.

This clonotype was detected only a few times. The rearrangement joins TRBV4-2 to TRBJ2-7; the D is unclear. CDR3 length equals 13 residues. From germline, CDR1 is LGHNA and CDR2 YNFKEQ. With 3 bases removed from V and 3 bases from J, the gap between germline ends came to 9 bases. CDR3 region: CASSHVLHYEQYF. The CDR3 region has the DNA TGTGCCAGCAGCCATGTCCTCCACTACGAGCAGTACTTC.

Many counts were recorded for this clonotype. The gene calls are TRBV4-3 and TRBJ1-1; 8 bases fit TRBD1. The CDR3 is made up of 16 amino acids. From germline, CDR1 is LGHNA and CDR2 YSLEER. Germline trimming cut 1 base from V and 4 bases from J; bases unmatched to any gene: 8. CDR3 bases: TGCGCCAGCAGCCAAGGCTCCTGGACAGGGTTCACTGAAGCTTTCTTT. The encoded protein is CASSQGSWTGFTEAFF.

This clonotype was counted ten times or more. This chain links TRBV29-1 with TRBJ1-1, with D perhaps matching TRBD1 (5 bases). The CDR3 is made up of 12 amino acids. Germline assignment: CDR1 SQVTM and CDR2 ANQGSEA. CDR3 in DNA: TGCACCGCTAACGGGGGTAACACTGAAGCTTTCTTT. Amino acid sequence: CTANGGNTEAFF.

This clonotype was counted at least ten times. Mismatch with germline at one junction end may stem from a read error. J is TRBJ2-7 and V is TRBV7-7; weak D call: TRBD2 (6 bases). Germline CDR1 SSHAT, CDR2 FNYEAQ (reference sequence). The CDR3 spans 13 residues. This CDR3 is CASSPGLLDEQYF. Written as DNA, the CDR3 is TGTGCTAGCAGCCCGGGACTCCTTGACGAGCAGTACTTC. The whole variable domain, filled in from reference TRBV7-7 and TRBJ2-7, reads GAGVSQSPRYKVTKRGQDVTLRCDPISSHATLYWYQQALGQGPEFLTYFNYEAQPDKSGLPSDRFSAERPEGSISTLTIQRTEQRDSAMYRCASSPGLLDEQYFGPGTRLTVT.

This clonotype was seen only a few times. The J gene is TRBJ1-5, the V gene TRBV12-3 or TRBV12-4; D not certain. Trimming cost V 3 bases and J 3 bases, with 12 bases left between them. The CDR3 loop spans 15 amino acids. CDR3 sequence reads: CASSFWGKVNQPQHF. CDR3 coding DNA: TGTGCCAGCAGTTTTTGGGGTAAGGTCAATCAGCCCCAGCATTTT.

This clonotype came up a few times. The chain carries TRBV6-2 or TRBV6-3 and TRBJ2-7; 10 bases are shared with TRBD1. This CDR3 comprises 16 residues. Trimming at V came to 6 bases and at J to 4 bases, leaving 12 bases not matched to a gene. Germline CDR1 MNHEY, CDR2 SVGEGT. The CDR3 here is CASRIADRGLRYEQYF. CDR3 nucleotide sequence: TGTGCCAGCAGAATCGCGGACAGGGGGTTAAGGTACGAGCAGTACTTC.

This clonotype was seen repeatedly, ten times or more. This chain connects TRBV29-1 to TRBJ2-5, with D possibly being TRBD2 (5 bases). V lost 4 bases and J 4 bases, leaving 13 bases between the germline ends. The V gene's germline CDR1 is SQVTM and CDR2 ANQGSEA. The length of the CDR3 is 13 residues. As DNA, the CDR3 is TGCAGCGTTGTCGGGAATGGACGAGAGACCCAGTACTTC. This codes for CSVVGNGRETQYF.

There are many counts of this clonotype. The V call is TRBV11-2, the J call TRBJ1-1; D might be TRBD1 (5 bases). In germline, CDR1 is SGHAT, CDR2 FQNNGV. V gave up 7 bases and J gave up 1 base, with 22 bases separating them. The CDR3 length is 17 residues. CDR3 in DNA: TGTGCCAGCACCCACCTCCCTGACAGTTATTGGAACACTGAAGCTTTCTTT. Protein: CASTHLPDSYWNTEAFF.

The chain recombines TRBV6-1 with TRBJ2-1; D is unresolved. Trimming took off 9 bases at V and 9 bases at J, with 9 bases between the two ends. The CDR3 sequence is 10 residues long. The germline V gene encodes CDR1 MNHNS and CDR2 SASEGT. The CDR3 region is CARICSEQFF. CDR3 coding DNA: TGTGCCAGGATTTGTAGTGAGCAGTTCTTC.

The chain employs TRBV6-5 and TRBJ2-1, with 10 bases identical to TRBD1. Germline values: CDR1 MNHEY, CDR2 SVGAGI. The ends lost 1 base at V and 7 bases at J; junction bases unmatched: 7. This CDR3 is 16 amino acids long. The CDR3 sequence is CASSYFFGTGANEQFF. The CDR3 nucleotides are TGTGCCAGCAGTTACTTTTTCGGGACAGGGGCAAATGAGCAGTTCTTC.

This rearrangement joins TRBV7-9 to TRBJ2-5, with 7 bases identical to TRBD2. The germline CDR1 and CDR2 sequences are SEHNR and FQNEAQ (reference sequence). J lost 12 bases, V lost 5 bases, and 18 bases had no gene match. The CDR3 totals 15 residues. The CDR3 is CASSHRGRASSDEYF. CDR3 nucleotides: TGTGCCAGCAGCCATCGGGGGAGGGCCTCATCAGACGAGTACTTC.

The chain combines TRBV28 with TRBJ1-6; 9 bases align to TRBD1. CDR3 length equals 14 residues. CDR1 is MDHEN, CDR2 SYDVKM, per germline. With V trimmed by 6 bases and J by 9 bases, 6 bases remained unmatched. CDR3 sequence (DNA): TGTGCCAGCAGACCGGGACAGGGAGGTTCACCCCTCCACTTT. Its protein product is CASRPGQGGSPLHF. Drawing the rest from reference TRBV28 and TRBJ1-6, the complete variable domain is DVKVTQSSRYLVKRTGEKVFLECVQDMDHENMFWYRQDPGLGLRLIYFSYDVKMKEKGDIPEGYSVSREKKERFSLILESASTNQTSMYLCASRPGQGGSPLHFGNGTRLTVT.

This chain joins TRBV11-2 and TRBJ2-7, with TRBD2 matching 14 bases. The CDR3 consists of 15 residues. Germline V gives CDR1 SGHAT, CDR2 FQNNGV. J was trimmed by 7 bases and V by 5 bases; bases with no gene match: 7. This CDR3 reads CASSPGLAGGREQYF. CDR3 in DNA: TGTGCCAGCAGCCCCGGACTAGCGGGAGGTCGAGAGCAGTACTTC. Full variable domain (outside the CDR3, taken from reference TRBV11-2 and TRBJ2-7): EAGVAQSPRYKIIEKRQSVAFWCNPISGHATLYWYQQILGQGPKLLIQFQNNGVVDDSQLPKDRFSAERLKGVDSTLKIQPAKLEDSAVYLCASSPGLAGGREQYFGPGTRLTVT.

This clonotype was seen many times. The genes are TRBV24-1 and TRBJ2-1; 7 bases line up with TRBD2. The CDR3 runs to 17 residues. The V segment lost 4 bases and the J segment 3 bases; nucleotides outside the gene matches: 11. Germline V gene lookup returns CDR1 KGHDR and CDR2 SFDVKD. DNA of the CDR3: TGTGCCACCAGTGAGGCGGGAGTTGGAGCTTACTACAATGAGCAGTTCTTC. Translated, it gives CATSEAGVGAYYNEQFF.

CDR3 in DNA: TGCAGTGGAGCGACGGGCCTACCGAACACCGGGGAGCTGTTTTTT. Translated: CSGATGLPNTGELFF. The chain is built from TRBV20-1 and TRBJ2-2; D not certain. Per germline, CDR1 DFQATT and CDR2 SNEGSKA (reference sequence). Trimming left V 7 bases short and J 0 bases short, with 15 bases between. The CDR3 is 15 residues long.

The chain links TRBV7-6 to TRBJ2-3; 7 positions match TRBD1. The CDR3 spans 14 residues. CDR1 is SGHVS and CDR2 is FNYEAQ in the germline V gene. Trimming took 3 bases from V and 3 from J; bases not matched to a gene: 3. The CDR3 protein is CASSLGTVTDTQYF. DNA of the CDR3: TGTGCCAGCAGCTTGGGGACAGTTACAGATACGCAGTATTTT.